Shown below are 6 T cell receptor beta chains from a single sample sequenced in a study of cytomegalovirus exposure and HLA in healthy donors. In the PCR, 60 Vbeta and 13 Jbeta primers were used. Sequencing used immunoSEQ multiplex PCR; TCRdb keeps in-frame clones, though not all of them. The sample records 180,000 or so clones, around 80% being singletons. The sequenced material came from PBMCs. These receptors were taken from a man aged 35 to 55 in good health and CMV-seronegative.

CDR3 amino acids: CASSQRKQGTGANVLTF. As DNA, the CDR3 is TGTGCCAGCAGCCAAAGGAAACAGGGGACTGGGGCCAACGTCCTGACTTTC. The chain recombines TRBV5-6 with TRBJ2-6, with 7 positions matching TRBD1. V was clipped by 4 bases and J by 2 bases; unmatched bases: 9. The germline gives CDR1 SGHDT, CDR2 YYEEEE. This CDR3 region has 17 residues.

The chain links TRBV7-9 to TRBJ1-5, with 10 bases matching TRBD1. This CDR3 spans 15 amino acids. Looked up from germline, CDR1 is SEHNR and CDR2 is FQNEAQ (reference sequence). The junction had 5 bases not matched to a gene; V was cut back by 3 bases and J by 6 bases. This chain's CDR3 is CASSLGTGDAQPQHF. The CDR3 DNA reads TGTGCCAGCAGCTTGGGGACAGGGGATGCTCAGCCCCAGCATTTT.

The V call is TRBV7-9, the J call TRBJ2-1, with 7 nucleotides matching TRBD2. Germline V gene lookup returns CDR1 SEHNR and CDR2 FQNEAQ (reference sequence). The CDR3 runs 15 residues. The trim removed 5 bases at V and 2 bases at J, leaving 6 bases unmatched. The CDR3, as DNA: TGTGCCAGCAGCCGCGGGGGAGAAACCTACAATGAGCAGTTCTTC. It codes for CASSRGGETYNEQFF.

V gene TRBV7-2 combines with J gene TRBJ1-1; D remains ambiguous. The CDR3 extends over 14 amino acids. CDR1 and CDR2 (germline): SGHTA, FQGNSA. The germline V and J ends were trimmed by 3 bases and 0 bases, with 8 bases remaining between them. CDR3 sequence: CASSLSVMNTEAFF. The DNA for the CDR3 is TGTGCCAGCAGCTTGTCAGTTATGAACACTGAAGCTTTCTTT.

This sequence joins TRBV6-5 and TRBJ1-1; no reliable D call. The V gene lost 6 bases and the J gene lost 2 bases, with 4 bases spanning the gap. The CDR3 has 11 amino acids. CDR1 is MNHEY and CDR2 is SVGAGI in the germline V gene. The CDR3 loop is CASRLNTEAFF. In nucleotides, the CDR3 is TGTGCCAGCAGACTCAACACTGAAGCTTTCTTT.

This chain connects TRBV30 to TRBJ1-2; D possibly corresponds to TRBD1 (6 bases). CDR1 GTSNPN and CDR2 SVGIG come from the germline V gene (reference sequence). V lost 3 bases to trimming and J lost 4 bases, with 18 bases between them. The CDR3 totals 15 residues. CDR3 sequence (DNA): TGTGCCTGGAGGGGAATAGCACAGGGCGCCTATGGCTACACCTTC. Protein product: CAWRGIAQGAYGYTF.